This T cell receptor beta chain was profiled in a study of siplizumab effects on memory and regulatory T cells (dated by TCRdb to the late 2010s). About the study as a whole: The effect of the anti-CD2 antibody siplizumab on alloreactive T-cell subsets was examined in allogeneic mixed lymphocyte reactions constructed from human PBMCs. Overall study outcomes, separate from this receptor: The cumulative frequency of alloreactive sequences traceable to unstimulated CD4+ memory T cells was significantly reduced by siplizumab. For roughly 75-97% of proliferating CD4+ or CD8+ clones, no naive or memory phenotype could be assigned. Among mappable alloreactive CD4+ clones, an average Treg-derived fraction of over 60% was observed with siplizumab, compared with 25% to 30% in control reactions. Greater diversity appeared to be present in unstimulated naive T cells than in memory T cells, and a substantial contribution to the alloresponse seemed to be made by naive cells. No functional confirmation was obtained for the suppressive function of proliferating Tregs from siplizumab cultures. Because sequences at frequencies below about 10^-5 were poorly captured, only a minor fraction of alloreactive clones could be mapped back to unstimulated subsets.

As regards this clone: Its antigen is still unknown. No base qualities exist here, and no much larger clone lies one base off it.

Sorted unstimulated T cells and proliferating T cells recovered from mixed lymphocyte reactions were subjected to TCRbeta CDR3 sequencing. Fresh whole blood from ten HLA-typed healthy donors was used as the source from which PBMCs were isolated. Taken from the germline V gene, the CDR1 and CDR2 loops are SGHTA and FQGNSA. V is pared back by 1 base and J by 4 bases, with 8 bases lying between the germline termini. Its CDR3 holds 13 amino acids, cysteine through phenylalanine. Of all the DNA, just the CDR3 is kept, 39 bases in frame from base 1. Library method: the immunoSEQ multiplex PCR assay. Approximately 10^5 TCR templates per sample were assayed by the deep sequencing platform. Genomic DNA extracted from sorted T cells was used for TCRbeta CDR3 sequencing. On the authors' methods: The R programming language was used for clonal analysis of the TCRbeta CDR3 data. Unstimulated samples were compared with post-reaction CFSE-low samples to define alloreactive CD4+ and CD8+ clones. Regulatory or non-regulatory origin of alloreactive CD4+ clones was assigned by matching sequences to the sorted unstimulated Treg and non-Treg repertoires. TCRdb mirrors the immuneACCESS table, restricted to in-frame sequences. Some clones are absent from its copies; in checked studies, under half trace to an unresolved V gene, and the reason for the others is unknown. V and J calls and clone size are as listed in that table; D and trimming were resolved from the DNA. A total of some 87,000 clones appear in this sample, more than 80% of them only once. The ten largest clones take up approximately 15% of the sample.

The sequencing input was CD4+ T cells sorted from blood. The receptor was isolated from a human donor in good health. This sequence uses TRBV7-2 and TRBJ2-7, with the D gene not confidently named. The DNA is TGTGCCAGCAGCTTAGGGCATGGGTACGAGCAGTACTTC. It is translated as CASSLGHGYEQYF.